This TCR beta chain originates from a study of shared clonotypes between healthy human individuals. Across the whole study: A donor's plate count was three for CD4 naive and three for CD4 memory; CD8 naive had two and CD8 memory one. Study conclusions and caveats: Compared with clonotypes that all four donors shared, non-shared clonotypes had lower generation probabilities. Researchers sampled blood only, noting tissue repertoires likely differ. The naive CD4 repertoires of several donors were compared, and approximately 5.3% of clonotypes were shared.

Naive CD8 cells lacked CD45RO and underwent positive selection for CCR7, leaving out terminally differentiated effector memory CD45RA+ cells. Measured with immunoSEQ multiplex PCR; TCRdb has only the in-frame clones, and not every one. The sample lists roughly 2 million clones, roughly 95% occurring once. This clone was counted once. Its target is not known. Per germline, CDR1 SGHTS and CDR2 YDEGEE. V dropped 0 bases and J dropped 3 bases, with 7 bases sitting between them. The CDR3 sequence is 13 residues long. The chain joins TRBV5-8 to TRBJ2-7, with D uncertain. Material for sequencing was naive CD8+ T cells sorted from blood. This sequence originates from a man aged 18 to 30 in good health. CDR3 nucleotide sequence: TGTGCCAGCAGCTTGGCCGAGTTCTACGAGCAGTACTTC. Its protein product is CASSLAEFYEQYF. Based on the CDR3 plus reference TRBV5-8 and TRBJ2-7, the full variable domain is EAGVTQSPTHLIKTRGQQATLRCSPISGHTSVYWYQQALGLGLQFLLWYDEGEERNRGNFPPRFSGRQFPNYSSELNVNALELEDSALYLCASSLAEFYEQYFGPGTRLTVT.